These T cell receptor beta chains were read from a single sample in a study of vaccination and CD4 T cells after COVID-19. MiXCR, applied by TCRdb to the PCR reads, yields one record per CDR3 protein. The table shows around 3,300 distinct CDR3 sequences, with about 74% occurring only once. These TCRs' antigens remain unknown. Sequenced sample: CD4+ T cells from blood, cultured in vitro. These receptors came from a human donor who had recovered from COVID-19. CDR3s include the opening cysteine and the closing phenylalanine or tryptophan. Each record gives: clone size, D gene, V gene, CDR3 length, J gene, CDR3 protein, CDR3 DNA. A D gene is named only where the DNA matches it firmly. Where a row states a size, it is once, few, many or the class of an expanded clone; other rows omit it.

clone size: -
D gene: -
V gene: TRBV20-1
CDR3 length: 11
J gene: TRBJ1-1
CDR3 protein: CSALDLPQAFF
CDR3 DNA: TGCAGTGCTTTGGACCTCCCCCAGGCTTTCTTT

clone size: -
D gene: -
V gene: TRBV7-2
CDR3 length: 14
J gene: TRBJ2-7
CDR3 protein: CASSLEVHSYEQYF
CDR3 DNA: TGTGCCAGCAGCTTAGAAGTTCACTCCTACGAGCAGTACTTC

clone size: -
D gene: TRBD2
V gene: TRBV20-1
CDR3 length: 21
J gene: TRBJ2-7
CDR3 protein: CSARDGILGTSGGSGTSEQYF
CDR3 DNA: TGCAGTGCTAGAGATGGGATTTTAGGGACTAGCGGGGGGTCGGGAACATCCGAGCAGTACTTC

clone size: once
D gene: TRBD1
V gene: TRBV20-1
CDR3 length: 12
J gene: TRBJ1-2
CDR3 protein: CSAPGGGYGYTF
CDR3 DNA: TGCAGTGCTCCAGGGGGCGGCTATGGCTACACCTTC

clone size: -
D gene: -
V gene: TRBV21-1
CDR3 length: 13
J gene: TRBJ1-5
CDR3 protein: CASSKSRGGDTHF
CDR3 DNA: TGTGCCAGCAGCAAAAGTAGGGGGGGGGACACTCATTTT

clone size: -
D gene: TRBD1
V gene: TRBV6-1
CDR3 length: 14
J gene: TRBJ2-1
CDR3 protein: CASLDGTGYNEQFF
CDR3 DNA: TGTGCCAGCCTAGACGGGACAGGGTACAATGAGCAGTTCTTC

clone size: -
D gene: -
V gene: TRBV12-3/TRBV12-4
CDR3 length: 14
J gene: TRBJ1-6
CDR3 protein: CASSFSGFQSPLHF
CDR3 DNA: TGTGCCAGCAGTTTTTCGGGGTTTCAGTCACCCCTCCACTTT

clone size: -
D gene: TRBD1
V gene: TRBV19
CDR3 length: 14
J gene: TRBJ1-1
CDR3 protein: CASLRQGVGGEAFF
CDR3 DNA: TGTGCCAGTCTCCGACAGGGAGTGGGAGGCGAGGCTTTCTTT

clone size: -
D gene: TRBD1
V gene: TRBV12-3/TRBV12-4
CDR3 length: 13
J gene: TRBJ1-2
CDR3 protein: CASSLGQYYGYTF
CDR3 DNA: TGTGCCAGCAGTTTGGGACAGTACTATGGCTACACCTTC

clone size: -
D gene: TRBD1
V gene: TRBV7-3
CDR3 length: 13
J gene: TRBJ1-2
CDR3 protein: CASSQSGQGSYTF
CDR3 DNA: TGTGCCAGCAGCCAATCGGGACAGGGGAGCTACACCTTC

clone size: -
D gene: TRBD1
V gene: TRBV14
CDR3 length: 13
J gene: TRBJ1-2
CDR3 protein: CASSHRQGDGYTF
CDR3 DNA: TGTGCCAGCAGCCACCGACAGGGGGATGGCTACACCTTC

clone size: -
D gene: -
V gene: TRBV5-1
CDR3 length: 15
J gene: TRBJ2-6
CDR3 protein: CASSSAGSGANVLTF
CDR3 DNA: TGCGCCAGCAGCTCGGCAGGCTCTGGGGCCAACGTCCTGACTTTC

clone size: -
D gene: -
V gene: TRBV7-9
CDR3 length: 11
J gene: TRBJ1-4
CDR3 protein: CASQRNEKLFF
CDR3 DNA: TGTGCCAGCCAGCGTAATGAAAAACTGTTTTTT

clone size: -
D gene: -
V gene: TRBV20-1
CDR3 length: 14
J gene: TRBJ1-2
CDR3 protein: CSARDPGDVMGYTF
CDR3 DNA: TGCAGTGCTAGAGATCCAGGGGATGTTATGGGCTACACCTTC

clone size: -
D gene: TRBD1
V gene: TRBV20-1
CDR3 length: 16
J gene: TRBJ1-2
CDR3 protein: CIAVSGRSQTGAGYTF
CDR3 DNA: TGCATAGCCGTATCGGGGCGATCGCAGACAGGGGCCGGCTACACCTTC

clone size: -
D gene: -
V gene: TRBV20-1
CDR3 length: 12
J gene: TRBJ2-5
CDR3 protein: CSARTGQETQYF
CDR3 DNA: TGCAGTGCTAGGACGGGCCAAGAGACCCAGTACTTC

clone size: -
D gene: -
V gene: TRBV7-6
CDR3 length: 15
J gene: TRBJ1-4
CDR3 protein: CASSFTGPTNEKLFF
CDR3 DNA: TGTGCCAGCAGCTTTACAGGTCCCACTAATGAAAAACTGTTTTTT

clone size: once
D gene: TRBD1
V gene: TRBV6-1
CDR3 length: 15
J gene: TRBJ2-7
CDR3 protein: CASRLVPQGEYEQYF
CDR3 DNA: TGCGCCAGCAGGCTTGTCCCTCAGGGGGAGTACGAGCAGTACTTC

clone size: -
D gene: -
V gene: TRBV28
CDR3 length: 14
J gene: TRBJ1-1
CDR3 protein: CATTSNPGGTEAFF
CDR3 DNA: TGTGCCACCACTAGTAATCCTGGAGGGACTGAAGCTTTCTTT

clone size: -
D gene: TRBD2
V gene: TRBV12-3/TRBV12-4
CDR3 length: 14
J gene: TRBJ2-7
CDR3 protein: CASSLTSGSVGQYF
CDR3 DNA: TGTGCCAGCAGTTTGACTAGCGGGAGTGTAGGGCAGTACTTC

clone size: -
D gene: -
V gene: TRBV2
CDR3 length: 14
J gene: TRBJ1-2
CDR3 protein: CASSWREPNYGYTF
CDR3 DNA: TGTGCCAGCAGCTGGCGGGAACCTAACTATGGCTACACCTTC

clone size: -
D gene: -
V gene: TRBV27
CDR3 length: 13
J gene: TRBJ1-1
CDR3 protein: CASSLWRETEAFF
CDR3 DNA: TGTGCCAGCAGTTTATGGCGGGAAACTGAAGCTTTCTTT

clone size: -
D gene: TRBD1
V gene: TRBV20-1
CDR3 length: 11
J gene: TRBJ1-2
CDR3 protein: CGTGNPYGYTF
CDR3 DNA: TGCGGGACAGGGAACCCATATGGCTACACCTTC

clone size: large
D gene: -
V gene: TRBV21-1
CDR3 length: 15
J gene: TRBJ2-3
CDR3 protein: CASSSRAGGRDTQYF
CDR3 DNA: TGTGCCAGCAGCTCCCGCGCGGGGGGGCGAGATACGCAGTATTTT

clone size: -
D gene: TRBD2
V gene: TRBV20-1
CDR3 length: 17
J gene: TRBJ2-2
CDR3 protein: CSARLAGGRGDTGELFF
CDR3 DNA: TGCAGTGCCCGACTAGCGGGGGGGCGTGGTGACACCGGGGAGCTGTTTTTT

clone size: -
D gene: -
V gene: TRBV7-2
CDR3 length: 13
J gene: TRBJ1-1
CDR3 protein: CASSLQSNTEAFF
CDR3 DNA: TGTGCCAGCAGCTTACAGAGTAACACTGAAGCTTTCTTT

clone size: -
D gene: -
V gene: TRBV12-3/TRBV12-4
CDR3 length: 15
J gene: TRBJ1-5
CDR3 protein: CASSPRGVGNQPQHF
CDR3 DNA: TGTGCCAGCAGTCCCAGGGGAGTAGGGAATCAGCCCCAGCATTTT

clone size: -
D gene: -
V gene: TRBV4-1
CDR3 length: 21
J gene: TRBJ1-5
CDR3 protein: CASSQVVRKGTNWGSGEPQHF
CDR3 DNA: TGCGCCAGCAGCCAAGTAGTTCGAAAGGGGACCAACTGGGGGTCGGGGGAGCCCCAGCATTTT

clone size: -
D gene: -
V gene: TRBV12-5
CDR3 length: 16
J gene: TRBJ1-2
CDR3 protein: CASGLVLQTGALGYTF
CDR3 DNA: TGTGCTAGTGGTTTGGTACTTCAAACCGGGGCGCTCGGCTACACCTTC

clone size: -
D gene: -
V gene: TRBV9
CDR3 length: 13
J gene: TRBJ2-1
CDR3 protein: CASSVVTTNEQFF
CDR3 DNA: TGTGCCAGCAGCGTAGTTACCACCAATGAGCAGTTCTTC

clone size: -
D gene: -
V gene: TRBV19
CDR3 length: 13
J gene: TRBJ2-2
CDR3 protein: CASSIDRLGWLFF
CDR3 DNA: TGTGCCAGTAGTATAGATCGTTTAGGGTGGCTGTTTTTT